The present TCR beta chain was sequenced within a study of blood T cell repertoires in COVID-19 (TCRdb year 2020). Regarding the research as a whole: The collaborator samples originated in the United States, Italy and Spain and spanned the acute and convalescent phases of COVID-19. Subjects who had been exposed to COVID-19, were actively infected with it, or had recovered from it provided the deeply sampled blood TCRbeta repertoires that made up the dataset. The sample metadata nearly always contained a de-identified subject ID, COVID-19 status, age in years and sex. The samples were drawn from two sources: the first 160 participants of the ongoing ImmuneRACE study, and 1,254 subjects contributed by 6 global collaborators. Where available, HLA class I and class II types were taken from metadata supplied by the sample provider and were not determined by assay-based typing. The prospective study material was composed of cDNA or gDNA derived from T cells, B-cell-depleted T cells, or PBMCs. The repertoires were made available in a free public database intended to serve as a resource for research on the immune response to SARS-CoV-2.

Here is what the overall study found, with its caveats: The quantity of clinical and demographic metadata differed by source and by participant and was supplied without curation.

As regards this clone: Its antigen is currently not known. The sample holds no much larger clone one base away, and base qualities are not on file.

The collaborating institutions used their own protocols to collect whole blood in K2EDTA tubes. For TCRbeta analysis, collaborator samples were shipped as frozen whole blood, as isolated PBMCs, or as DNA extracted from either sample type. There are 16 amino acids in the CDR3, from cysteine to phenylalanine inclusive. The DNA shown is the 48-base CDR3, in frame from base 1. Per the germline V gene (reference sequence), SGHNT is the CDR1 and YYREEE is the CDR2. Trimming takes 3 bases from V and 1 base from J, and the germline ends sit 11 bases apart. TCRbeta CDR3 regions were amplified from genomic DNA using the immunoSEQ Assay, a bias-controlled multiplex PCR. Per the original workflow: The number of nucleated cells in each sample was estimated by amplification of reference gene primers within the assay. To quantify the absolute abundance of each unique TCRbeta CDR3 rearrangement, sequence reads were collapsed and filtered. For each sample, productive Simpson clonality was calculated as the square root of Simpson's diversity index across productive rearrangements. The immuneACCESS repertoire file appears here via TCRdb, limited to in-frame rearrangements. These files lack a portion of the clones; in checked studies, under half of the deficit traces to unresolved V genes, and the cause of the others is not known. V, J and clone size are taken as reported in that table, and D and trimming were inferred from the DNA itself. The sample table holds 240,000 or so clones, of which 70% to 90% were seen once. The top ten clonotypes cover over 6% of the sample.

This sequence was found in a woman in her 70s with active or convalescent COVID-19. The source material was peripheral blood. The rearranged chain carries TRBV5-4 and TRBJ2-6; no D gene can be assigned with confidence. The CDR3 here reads CASSSDPHSGANVLTF. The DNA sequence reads TGTGCCAGCAGCTCCGATCCACATTCTGGGGCCAACGTCCTGACTTTC. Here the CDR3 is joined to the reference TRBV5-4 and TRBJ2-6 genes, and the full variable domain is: ETGVTQSPTHLIKTRGQQVTLRCSSQSGHNTVSWYQQALGQGPQFIFQYYREEENGRGNFPPRFSGLQFPNYSSELNVNALELDDSALYLCASSSDPHSGANVLTFGAGSRLTVL.